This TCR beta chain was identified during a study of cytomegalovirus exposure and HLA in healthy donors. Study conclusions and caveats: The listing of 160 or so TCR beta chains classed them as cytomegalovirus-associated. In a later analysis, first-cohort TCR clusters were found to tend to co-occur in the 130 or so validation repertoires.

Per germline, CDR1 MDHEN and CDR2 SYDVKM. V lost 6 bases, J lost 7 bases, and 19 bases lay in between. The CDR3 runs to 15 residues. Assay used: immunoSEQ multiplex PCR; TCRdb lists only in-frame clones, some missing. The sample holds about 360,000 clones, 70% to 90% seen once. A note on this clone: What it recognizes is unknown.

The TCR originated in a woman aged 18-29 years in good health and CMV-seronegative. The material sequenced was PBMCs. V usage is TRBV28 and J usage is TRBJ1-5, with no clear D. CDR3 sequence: CASRPPIRLSQPQHF. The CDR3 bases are TGTGCCAGCAGGCCGCCGATCAGGCTTTCGCAGCCCCAGCATTTT.